Below are 6 T cell receptor beta chains sequenced from a single sample in a study of blood T cell repertoires in COVID-19. Only in-frame clones appear in the TCRdb table, and some are missing; sequencing was by immunoSEQ multiplex PCR. This sample has about 490,000 clones, with approximately 83% found just once. The sequenced material came from peripheral blood. Source of these receptors: a human donor in a cohort sampled during active COVID-19.

This clone has more than one count but fewer than ten. The genes are TRBV5-4 and TRBJ2-7; weak D call: TRBD2 (6 bases). This CDR3 spans 14 amino acids. CDR1 and CDR2 from the germline V gene are SGHNT and YYREEE (reference sequence). The V end was cut by 0 bases, the J end by 2 bases, with 9 bases between. CDR3 sequence: CASSLAGEAYEQYF. The DNA of the CDR3 is TGTGCCAGCAGCTTGGCGGGAGAGGCCTACGAGCAGTACTTC.

This chain joins TRBV20-1 and TRBJ1-4; TRBD1 agrees at 7 bases. This CDR3 spans 15 amino acids. J lost 8 bases, V lost 3 bases, and 12 bases had no gene match. Germline lookup yields CDR1 DFQATT and CDR2 SNEGSKA (reference sequence). The CDR3 sequence: CSASGLDRVREKLFF. CDR3 bases: TGCAGTGCTAGTGGCCTCGACAGGGTGAGGGAAAAACTGTTTTTT.

V gene TRBV19 combines with J gene TRBJ2-3; D is perhaps TRBD2 (5 bases). The V gene's germline CDR1 is LNHDA and CDR2 SQIVND (reference sequence). V shed 4 bases and J shed 9 bases, with 14 bases lying between them. The CDR3 length is 13 residues. The CDR3 sequence: CASSTTLAGTQYF. In DNA, the CDR3 is TGTGCCAGTAGTACCACCCTAGCTGGGACGCAGTATTTT.

This sequence joins TRBV5-1 and TRBJ1-1; 7 bases match TRBD1. J lost 7 bases, V lost 0 bases, and 12 bases had no gene match. Germline V gene sequence: CDR1 SGHRS, CDR2 YFSETQ. The CDR3 has 16 residues. CDR3 bases: TGCGCCAGCAGCTTGGCGACGGAGCAGGGGGGCCGTGAAGCTTTCTTT. Translated, it gives CASSLATEQGGREAFF.

The CDR3 region has the DNA TGTGCCAGCAGCCATCGGGACATTGAGCAGTTCTTC. Translation gives CASSHRDIEQFF. V is TRBV3-1 (or the pseudogene TRBV3-2) and J is TRBJ2-1; TRBD1 might be the D (6 bases). V lost 3 bases, J lost 9 bases, and 9 bases lay in between. The CDR3 loop spans 12 amino acids. From germline, CDR1 is LGHDT and CDR2 YNNKEL (reference sequence).

A remark on this clone: Other DNA sequences in this specimen translate into the identical CDR3. This rearrangement joins TRBV6-5 to TRBJ2-7, with 8 nucleotides matching TRBD1. CDR3 length: 14 residues. CDR1 MNHEY and CDR2 SVGAGI come from the germline V gene. The J segment lost 2 bases and the V segment lost 2 bases, leaving 2 bases of the junction unmatched. The DNA for the CDR3 is TGTGCCAGCAGTTACGGGACAGGCACCTACGAGCAGTACTTC. It yields the protein CASSYGTGTYEQYF.